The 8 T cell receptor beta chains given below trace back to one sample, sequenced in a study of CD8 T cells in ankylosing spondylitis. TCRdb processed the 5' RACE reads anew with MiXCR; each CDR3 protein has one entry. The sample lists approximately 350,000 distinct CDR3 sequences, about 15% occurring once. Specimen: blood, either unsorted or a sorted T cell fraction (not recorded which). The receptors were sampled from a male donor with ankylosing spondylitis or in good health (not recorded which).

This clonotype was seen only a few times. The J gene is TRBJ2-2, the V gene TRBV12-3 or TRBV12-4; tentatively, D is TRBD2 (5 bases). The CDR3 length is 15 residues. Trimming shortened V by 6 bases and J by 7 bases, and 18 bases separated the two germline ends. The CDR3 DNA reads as TGTGCCAGCAGACCCCCCGGGCCCGGGATCGGGGAGCTGTTTTTT. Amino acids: CASRPPGPGIGELFF.

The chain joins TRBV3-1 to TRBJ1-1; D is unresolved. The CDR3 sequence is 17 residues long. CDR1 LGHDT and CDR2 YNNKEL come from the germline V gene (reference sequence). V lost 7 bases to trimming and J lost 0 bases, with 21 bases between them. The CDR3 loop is CASTGGAAEFMNTEAFF. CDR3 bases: TGTGCCAGCACCGGAGGCGCGGCCGAATTTATGAACACTGAAGCTTTCTTT.

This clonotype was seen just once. CDR3 residues: CASSCPSTESYEQYF. Here the CDR3 DNA reads TGCGCCAGCAGCTGCCCCTCGACAGAATCCTACGAGCAGTACTTC. This chain connects TRBV5-1 to TRBJ2-7; possible D gene TRBD1, 5 bases. CDR3 length: 15 residues. Germline V CDR1 and CDR2: SGHRS, YFSETQ. V lost 3 bases and J 1 base, leaving 14 bases between the germline ends.

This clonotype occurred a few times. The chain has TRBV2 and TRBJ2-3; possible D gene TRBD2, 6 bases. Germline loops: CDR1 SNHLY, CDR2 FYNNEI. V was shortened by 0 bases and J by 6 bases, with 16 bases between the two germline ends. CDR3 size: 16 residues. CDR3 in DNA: TGTGCCAGCAGTGAAGCGCGGGGCTCTATTAGGGATACGCAGTATTTT. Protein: CASSEARGSIRDTQYF.

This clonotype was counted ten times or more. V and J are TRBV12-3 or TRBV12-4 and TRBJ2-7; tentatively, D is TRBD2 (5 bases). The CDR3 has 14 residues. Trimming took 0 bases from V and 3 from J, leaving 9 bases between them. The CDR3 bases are TGTGCCAGCAGTTTAGCGGGCGGAGGCTACGAGCAGTACTTC. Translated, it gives CASSLAGGGYEQYF.

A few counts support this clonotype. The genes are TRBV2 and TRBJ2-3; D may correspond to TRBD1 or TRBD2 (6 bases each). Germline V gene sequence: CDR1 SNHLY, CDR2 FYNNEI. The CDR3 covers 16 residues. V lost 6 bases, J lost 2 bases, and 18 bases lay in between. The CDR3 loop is CASRGDRGLLTDTQYF. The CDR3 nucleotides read TGTGCCAGCAGGGGGGACCGGGGGCTACTCACAGATACGCAGTATTTT. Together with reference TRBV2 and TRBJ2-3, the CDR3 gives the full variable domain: EPEVTQTPSHQVTQMGQEVILRCVPISNHLYFYWYRQILGQKVEFLVSFYNNEISEKSEIFDDQFSVERPDGSNFTLKIRSTKLEDSAMYFCASRGDRGLLTDTQYFGPGTRLTVL.

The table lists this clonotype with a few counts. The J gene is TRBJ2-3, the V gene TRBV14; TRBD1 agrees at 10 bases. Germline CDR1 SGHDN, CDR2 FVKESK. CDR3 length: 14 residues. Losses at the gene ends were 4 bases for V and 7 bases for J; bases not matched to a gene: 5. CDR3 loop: CASSLTGGKNTQYF. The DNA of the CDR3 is TGTGCCAGCAGCCTGACAGGGGGCAAAAATACGCAGTATTTT.

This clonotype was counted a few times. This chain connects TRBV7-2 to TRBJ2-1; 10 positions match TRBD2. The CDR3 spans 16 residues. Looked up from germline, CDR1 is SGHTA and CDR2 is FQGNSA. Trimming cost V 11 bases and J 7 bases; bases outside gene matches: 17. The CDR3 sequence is CASWGAGGPGTNEQFF. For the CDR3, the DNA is TGTGCCTCGTGGGGAGCGGGAGGGCCGGGTACAAATGAGCAGTTCTTC.